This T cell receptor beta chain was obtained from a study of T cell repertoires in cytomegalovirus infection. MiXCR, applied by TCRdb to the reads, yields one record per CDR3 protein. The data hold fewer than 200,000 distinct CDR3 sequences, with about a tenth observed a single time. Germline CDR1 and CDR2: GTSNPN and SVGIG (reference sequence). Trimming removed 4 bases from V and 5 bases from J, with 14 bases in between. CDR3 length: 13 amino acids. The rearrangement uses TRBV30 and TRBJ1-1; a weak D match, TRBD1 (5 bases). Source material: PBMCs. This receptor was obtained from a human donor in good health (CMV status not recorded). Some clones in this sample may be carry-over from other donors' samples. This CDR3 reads CAWKTTGRTEAFF. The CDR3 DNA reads TGTGCCTGGAAAACGACGGGACGGACTGAAGCTTTCTTT.